One and the same sample provided the 14 T cell receptor beta chains below, sequenced in a study of blood T cells in healthy people across ages. Combining a sample-barcoded 5' primer with a J-beta primer mix, a second PCR ran for 7 to 11 cycles. Each CDR3 protein gets one entry after TCRdb re-called the 5' RACE reads with MiXCR. The repertoire includes hundreds of thousands of distinct CDR3 sequences, over 45% of them detected once, and about 32% sits in the top ten. The sequenced sample was blood. These TCRs come from a woman in her fifties or sixties in good health.

This clonotype was found a few times. V is TRBV7-9 and J is TRBJ1-4; 8 bases are shared with TRBD1. The CDR3 contains 15 residues. V dropped 1 base and J dropped 5; count of bases not matched to a gene: 3. Germline lookup yields CDR1 SEHNR and CDR2 FQNEAQ (reference sequence). CDR3 sequence: CASSLGRQGNEKLFF. The CDR3 DNA is TGTGCCAGCAGCTTAGGGCGACAGGGGAATGAAAAACTGTTTTTT. The variable domain in full, with the rest retrieved from reference TRBV7-9 and TRBJ1-4, is DTGVSQNPRHKITKRGQNVTFRCDPISEHNRLYWYRQTLGQGPEFLTYFQNEAQLEKSRLLSDRFSAERPKGSFSTLEIQRTEQGDSAMYLCASSLGRQGNEKLFFGSGTQLSVL.

This clonotype was seen only a few times. The rearrangement uses TRBV20-1 and TRBJ2-3; D not certain. The CDR3 contains 13 residues. The germline V and J ends were trimmed by 5 bases and 0 bases, with 9 bases remaining between them. The V gene's germline CDR1 is DFQATT and CDR2 SNEGSKA (reference sequence). The CDR3 DNA is TGCAGTGCTCCGACTCCTAGCACAGATACGCAGTATTTT. This translates into CSAPTPSTDTQYF.

This chain connects TRBV7-2 to TRBJ2-3, with no clear D. The germline gives CDR1 SGHTA, CDR2 FQGNSA. The CDR3 is 14 residues long. V was clipped by 6 bases and J by 6 bases, with 16 bases between them. CDR3 in DNA: TGTGCCAGCAGTACCGTCGGTGGGGTGGATACGCAGTATTTT. This translates into CASSTVGGVDTQYF.

Only a few counts were recorded for this clonotype. The chain joins TRBV4-3 to TRBJ2-7; D might be TRBD2 (5 bases). CDR3 length equals 16 residues. Looked up from germline, CDR1 is LGHNA and CDR2 is YSLEER. With 0 bases removed from V and 2 bases from J, the gap between germline ends came to 14 bases. The CDR3 loop reads CASSQDLGLPTYEQYF. The DNA for the CDR3 is TGCGCCAGCAGCCAAGATCTAGGACTCCCTACCTACGAGCAGTACTTC.

The chain joins TRBV7-6 to TRBJ2-1; 9 nucleotides match TRBD2. This CDR3 is 17 amino acids long. CDR1 is SGHVS, CDR2 FNYEAQ, per germline. V shed 0 bases and J 10 bases; nucleotides not matched to a gene: 13. In DNA, the CDR3 is TGTGCCAGCAGCTTAGCTGGGGGTGCGGCGGGAGGGCGGGAGCAGTTCTTC. As protein: CASSLAGGAAGGREQFF.

The V call is TRBV14, the J call TRBJ2-1; 11 bases line up with TRBD2. Germline V gene data show CDR1 as SGHDN and CDR2 as FVKESK. The CDR3 runs 16 residues. Losses at the gene ends were 4 bases for V and 4 bases for J; bases not matched to a gene: 6. The CDR3 reads CASSPLAGGIYNEQFF. The CDR3 coding sequence is TGTGCCAGCAGCCCTCTAGCGGGAGGTATTTACAATGAGCAGTTCTTC.

This clonotype showed up just a few times. This clone may be a read error of a much larger clone one base away. The chain links TRBV3-1 to TRBJ2-7; maybe TRBD1 (6 bases). From germline, CDR1 is LGHDT and CDR2 YNNKEL (reference sequence). The CDR3 has 15 residues. With 4 bases removed from V and 3 bases from J, the gap between germline ends came to 16 bases. This CDR3 is CASSLHRGHFYEQYF. DNA of the CDR3: TGTGCCAGCAGCCTACACCGGGGACACTTCTACGAGCAGTACTTC.

The chain recombines TRBV25-1 with TRBJ1-6; D is unclear. The CDR3 consists of 15 residues. Germline CDR1 and CDR2: MGHDK and SYGVNS. Trimming shortened V by 2 bases and J by 6 bases, and 11 bases separated the two germline ends. CDR3 protein: CASSEGMTANSPLHF. Here the CDR3 DNA reads TGTGCCAGCAGTGAAGGCATGACGGCTAATTCACCCCTCCACTTT.

The chain combines TRBV2 with TRBJ2-2; weak D call: TRBD2 (5 bases). Between the trimmed V and J ends, which lost 8 bases and 2 bases, there was a span of 15 bases. The CDR3 covers 15 residues. Looked up from germline, CDR1 is SNHLY and CDR2 is FYNNEI. Here the CDR3 reads CASALAGANTGELFF. The CDR3 coding sequence is TGTGCCAGCGCCCTGGCGGGTGCCAACACCGGGGAGCTGTTTTTT.

This chain links TRBV20-1 with TRBJ2-6, with D uncertain. Trimming took 5 bases from V and 0 from J, leaving 17 bases between them. The CDR3 length is 17 residues. Germline V gene sequence: CDR1 DFQATT, CDR2 SNEGSKA (reference sequence). The CDR3 here is CSAGRAAGDSGANVLTF. The DNA of the CDR3 is TGCAGTGCTGGAAGGGCGGCAGGTGACTCTGGGGCCAACGTCCTGACTTTC.

There are many counts of this clonotype. The chain couples TRBV6-2 or TRBV6-3 to TRBJ2-1, with TRBD2 identical over 9 bases. The CDR3 loop spans 15 amino acids. Germline assignment: CDR1 MNHEY and CDR2 SVGEGT. J lost 7 bases, V lost 6 bases, and 10 bases had no gene match. The CDR3 bases are TGTGCCAGCAGCCCAGGGACTAGCAGTCTTAATGAGCAGTTCTTC. Residues: CASSPGTSSLNEQFF.

The V gene is TRBV6-2 or TRBV6-3, the J gene TRBJ2-6, with 8 bases identical to TRBD2. CDR1 MNHEY and CDR2 SVGEGT come from the germline V gene. With 6 bases clipped from V and 3 bases from J, the junction kept 10 bases outside the gene matches. The CDR3 consists of 17 residues. CDR3 coding DNA: TGTGCCAGCAGCCAGAGAGCGGGAGACCGTGGGGCCAACGTCCTGACTTTC. Its protein product is CASSQRAGDRGANVLTF.

This clonotype was recorded many times. The J gene is TRBJ2-5, the V gene TRBV20-1; D not resolved. The V gene's germline CDR1 is DFQATT and CDR2 SNEGSKA (reference sequence). Trimming removed 0 bases from V and 5 bases from J, with 13 bases in between. The CDR3 runs 14 residues. In DNA form, the CDR3 reads TGCAGTGCTAGAGATAGGCTAGGTTTGGAGACCCAGTACTTC. Residues: CSARDRLGLETQYF.

This clonotype was seen ten or more times. V gene TRBV29-1 combines with J gene TRBJ2-3, with 8 bases matching TRBD1. Trimming removed 5 bases from V and 3 bases from J; junction bases left unmatched: 10. The germline V gene has CDR1 SQVTM and CDR2 ANQGSEA. The CDR3 length is 15 residues. The CDR3: CSVTPPGQGTDTQYF. In DNA form, the CDR3 reads TGCAGCGTTACGCCCCCCGGACAGGGTACAGATACGCAGTATTTT.